This TCR beta chain derives from a study of T cell responses to AZD1222 COVID-19 vaccine. Overall study findings and caveats: Donors were largely white British and mainly female; clonal diversity was possibly underestimated. Across spike, vaccine-associated CD4 TCRs were found, dominant at 160-218 and 743-854. Only six or seven AZD1222 recipients tested seropositive at baseline.

Germline CDR1 is LNHDA and CDR2 is SQIVND (reference sequence). CDR3 length equals 13 residues. The ends were cut back, 2 bases at V and 4 bases at J, with 6 bases in the middle. Notes on this clone: The antigen remains unidentified.

Pooled in the analysis were second doses at about 4 or about 12 weeks. Assay used: immunoSEQ multiplex PCR; TCRdb lists only in-frame clones, some missing. The data hold around 99,000 clones, with about 89% observed a single time. This chain links TRBV19 with TRBJ1-5; D ambiguous. The source is an adult who received the AZD1222 COVID-19 vaccine. The sequences come from peripheral blood, collected 28 days after the second AZD1222 dose. Written as DNA, the CDR3 is TGTGCCAGTAGTATAAGAATTAATCAGCCCCAGCATTTT. This codes for CASSIRINQPQHF.